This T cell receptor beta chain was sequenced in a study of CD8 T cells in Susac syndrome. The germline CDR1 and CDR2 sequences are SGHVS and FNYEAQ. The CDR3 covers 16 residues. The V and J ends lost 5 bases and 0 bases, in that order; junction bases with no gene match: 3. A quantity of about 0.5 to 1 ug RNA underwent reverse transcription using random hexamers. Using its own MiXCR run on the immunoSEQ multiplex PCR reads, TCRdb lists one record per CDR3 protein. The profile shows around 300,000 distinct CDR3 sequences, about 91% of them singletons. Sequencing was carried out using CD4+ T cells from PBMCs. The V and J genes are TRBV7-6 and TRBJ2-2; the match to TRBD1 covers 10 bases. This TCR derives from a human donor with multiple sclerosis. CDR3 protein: CASSETGGANTGELFF. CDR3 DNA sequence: TGTGCCAGCAGCGAGACAGGGGGCGCGAACACCGGGGAGCTGTTTTTT. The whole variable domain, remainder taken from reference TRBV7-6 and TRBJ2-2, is GAGVSQSPRYKVTKRGQDVALRCDPISGHVSLYWYRQALGQGPEFLTYFNYEAQQDKSGLPNDRFSAERPEGSISTLTIQRTEQRDSAMYRCASSETGGANTGELFFGEGSRLTVL.